The table lists the clone carrying this TCR beta chain with a count of one. Trimming cost V 1 base and J 0 bases, with 13 bases left between them. The germline CDR1 and CDR2 sequences are SNHLY and FYNNEI. The CDR3 runs 17 residues. In the authors' methods: Amplification from reference gene primers served as the basis for estimated nucleated cell counts. Repertoires were generated with immunoSEQ multiplex PCR, while TCRdb's copy carries only in-frame clones and drops some. The DNA was the basis for D and trimming; V, J and clone size are from that table. The repertoire holds about 400,000 clones, roughly 90% seen once, with more than 1.4% in the top ten. This sample is drawn from a study of blood T cell repertoires in COVID-19. About the study: Nucleic acid was either cDNA or gDNA, and it came from T cells, B-cell-depleted T cells, or PBMCs.

The rearrangement links TRBV2 to TRBJ1-3; D possibly corresponds to TRBD1 (6 bases). The clonotype comes from a woman aged 25 to 45 with active or convalescent COVID-19. Input material: peripheral blood. In DNA form, the CDR3 reads TGTGCCAGCAGTGAAGAACAGGGTTTGAGCTCTGGAAACACCATATATTTT. It encodes CASSEEQGLSSGNTIYF.